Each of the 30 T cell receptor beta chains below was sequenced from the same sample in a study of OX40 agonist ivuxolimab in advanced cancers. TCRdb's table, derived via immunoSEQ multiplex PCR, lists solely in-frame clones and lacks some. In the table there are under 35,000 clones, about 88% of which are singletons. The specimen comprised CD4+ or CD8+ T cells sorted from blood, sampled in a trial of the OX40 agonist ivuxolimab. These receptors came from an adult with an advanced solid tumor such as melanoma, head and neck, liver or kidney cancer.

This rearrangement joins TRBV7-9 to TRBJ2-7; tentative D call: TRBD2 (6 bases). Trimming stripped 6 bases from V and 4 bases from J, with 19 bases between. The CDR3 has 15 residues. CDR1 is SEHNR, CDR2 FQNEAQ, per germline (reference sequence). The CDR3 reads CASSGVGSGVYEQYF. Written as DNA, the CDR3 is TGTGCCAGCAGTGGGGTCGGTAGCGGCGTGTACGAGCAGTACTTC.

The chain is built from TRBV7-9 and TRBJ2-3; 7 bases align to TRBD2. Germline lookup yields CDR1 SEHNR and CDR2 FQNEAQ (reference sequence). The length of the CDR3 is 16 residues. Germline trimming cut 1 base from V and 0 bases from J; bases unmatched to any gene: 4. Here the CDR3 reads CASSLGGGPSTDTQYF. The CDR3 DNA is TGTGCCAGCAGCTTAGGGGGGGGACCTAGCACAGATACGCAGTATTTT.

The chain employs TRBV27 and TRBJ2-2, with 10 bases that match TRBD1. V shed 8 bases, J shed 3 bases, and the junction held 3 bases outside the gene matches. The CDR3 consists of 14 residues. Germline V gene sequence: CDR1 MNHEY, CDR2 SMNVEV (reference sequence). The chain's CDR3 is CASRTGGDTGELFF. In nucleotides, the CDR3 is TGTGCCAGCCGGACAGGGGGGGACACCGGGGAGCTGTTTTTT.

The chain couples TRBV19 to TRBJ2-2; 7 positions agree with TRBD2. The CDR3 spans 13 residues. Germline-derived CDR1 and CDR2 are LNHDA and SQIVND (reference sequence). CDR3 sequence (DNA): TGTGTTTCGACTAGCACGAACACCGGGGAGCTGTTTTTT. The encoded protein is CVSTSTNTGELFF. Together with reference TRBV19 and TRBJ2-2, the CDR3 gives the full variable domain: DGGITQSPKYLFRKEGQNVTLSCEQNLNHDAMYWYRQDPGQGLRLIYYSQIVNDFQKGDIAEGYSVSREKKESFPLTVTSAQKNPTAFYLCVSTSTNTGELFFGEGSRLTVL.

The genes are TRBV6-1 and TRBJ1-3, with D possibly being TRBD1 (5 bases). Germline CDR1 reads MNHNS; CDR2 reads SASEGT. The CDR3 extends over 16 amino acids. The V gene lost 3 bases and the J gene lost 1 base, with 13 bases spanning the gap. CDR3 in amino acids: CASSEGVSLSGNTIYF. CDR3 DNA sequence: TGTGCCAGCAGTGAGGGGGTGAGTCTTTCTGGAAACACCATATATTTT.

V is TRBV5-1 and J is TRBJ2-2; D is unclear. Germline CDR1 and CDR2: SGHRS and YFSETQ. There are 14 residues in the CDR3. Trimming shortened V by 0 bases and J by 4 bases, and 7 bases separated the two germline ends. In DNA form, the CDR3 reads TGCGCCAGCAGCTTGGAGGCGTTCACCGGGGAGCTGTTTTTT. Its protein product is CASSLEAFTGELFF.

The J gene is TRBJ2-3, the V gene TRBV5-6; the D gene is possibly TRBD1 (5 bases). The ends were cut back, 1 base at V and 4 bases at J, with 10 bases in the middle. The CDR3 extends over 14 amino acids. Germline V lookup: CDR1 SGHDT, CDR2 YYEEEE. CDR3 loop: CASSLRGRSDTQYF. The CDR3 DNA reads TGTGCCAGCAGCTTGAGGGGAAGATCAGATACGCAGTATTTT.

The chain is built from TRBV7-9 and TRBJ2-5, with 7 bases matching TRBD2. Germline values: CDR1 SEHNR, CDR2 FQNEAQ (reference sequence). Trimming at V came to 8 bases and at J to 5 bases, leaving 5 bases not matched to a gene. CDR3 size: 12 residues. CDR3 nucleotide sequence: TGTGCCAGCGGGGGGGTTGGGGAGACCCAGTACTTC. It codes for CASGGVGETQYF.

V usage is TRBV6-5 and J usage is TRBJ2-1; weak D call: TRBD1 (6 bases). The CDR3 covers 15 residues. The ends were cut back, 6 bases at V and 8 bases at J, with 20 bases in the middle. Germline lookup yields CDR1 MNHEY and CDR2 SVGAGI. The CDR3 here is CASSSGQPVPDEQFF. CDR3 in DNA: TGTGCCAGCAGCTCCGGACAGCCTGTCCCCGATGAGCAGTTCTTC.

CDR3 protein: CASSGPYGYTF. CDR3 coding DNA: TGTGCCAGCAGTGGACCCTATGGCTACACCTTC. The chain combines TRBV6-1 with TRBJ1-2; the D is unclear. The CDR3 is 11 amino acids. Per the germline V gene, CDR1 is MNHNS and CDR2 is SASEGT. V lost 4 bases to trimming and J lost 4 bases, with 4 bases between them.

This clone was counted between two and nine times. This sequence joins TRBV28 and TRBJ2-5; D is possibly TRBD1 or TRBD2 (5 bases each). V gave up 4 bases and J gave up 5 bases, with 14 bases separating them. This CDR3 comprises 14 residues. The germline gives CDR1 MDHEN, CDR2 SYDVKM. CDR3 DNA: TGTGCCAGCAGTTGGGACCTAGAAAGGGAGACCCAGTACTTC. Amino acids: CASSWDLERETQYF.

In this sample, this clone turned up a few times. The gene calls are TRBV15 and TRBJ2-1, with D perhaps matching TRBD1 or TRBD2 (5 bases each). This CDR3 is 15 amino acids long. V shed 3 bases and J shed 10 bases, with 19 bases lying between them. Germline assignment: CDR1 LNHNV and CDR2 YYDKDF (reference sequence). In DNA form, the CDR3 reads TGTGCCACCAGCAGCTCCGGGACCAGGGCCTGGGAGCAGTTCTTC. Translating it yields CATSSSGTRAWEQFF.

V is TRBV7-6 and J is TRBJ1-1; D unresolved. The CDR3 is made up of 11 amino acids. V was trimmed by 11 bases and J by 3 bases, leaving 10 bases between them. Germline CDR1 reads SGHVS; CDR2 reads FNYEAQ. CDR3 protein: CAGSPYTEAFF. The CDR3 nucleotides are TGTGCCGGTTCCCCATACACTGAAGCTTTCTTT.

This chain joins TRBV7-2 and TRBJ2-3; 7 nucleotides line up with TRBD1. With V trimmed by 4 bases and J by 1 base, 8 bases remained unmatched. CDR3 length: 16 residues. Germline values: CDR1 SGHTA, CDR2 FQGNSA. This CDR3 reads CASSYLQGLGTDTQYF. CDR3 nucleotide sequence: TGTGCCAGCAGCTACCTACAGGGGCTAGGCACAGATACGCAGTATTTT. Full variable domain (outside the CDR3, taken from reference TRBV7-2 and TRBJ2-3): GAGVSQSPSNKVTEKGKDVELRCDPISGHTALYWYRQSLGQGLEFLIYFQGNSAPDKSGLPSDRFSAERTGGSVSTLTIQRTQQEDSAVYLCASSYLQGLGTDTQYFGPGTRLTVL.

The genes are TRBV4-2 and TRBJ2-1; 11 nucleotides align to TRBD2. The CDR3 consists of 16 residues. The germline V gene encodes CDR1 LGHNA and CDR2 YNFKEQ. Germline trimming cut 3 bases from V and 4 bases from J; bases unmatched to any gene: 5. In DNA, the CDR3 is TGTGCCAGCAGCCACCCGGGACTAGCGGTGTACAATGAGCAGTTCTTC. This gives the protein CASSHPGLAVYNEQFF.

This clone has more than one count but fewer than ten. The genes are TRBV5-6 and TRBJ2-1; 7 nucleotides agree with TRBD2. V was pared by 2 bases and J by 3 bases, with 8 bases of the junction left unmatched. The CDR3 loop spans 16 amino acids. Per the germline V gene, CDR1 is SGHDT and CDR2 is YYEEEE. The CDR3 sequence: CASSLYVLANYNEQFF. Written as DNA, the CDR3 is TGTGCCAGCAGCTTATATGTACTAGCGAACTACAATGAGCAGTTCTTC.

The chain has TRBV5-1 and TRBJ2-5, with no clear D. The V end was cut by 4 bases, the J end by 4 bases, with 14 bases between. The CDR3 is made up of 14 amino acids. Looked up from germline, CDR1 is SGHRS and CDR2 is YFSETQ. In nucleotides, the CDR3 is TGCGCCAGCAGCCCCCGGTCGGGCGGAGAGACCCAGTACTTC. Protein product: CASSPRSGGETQYF.

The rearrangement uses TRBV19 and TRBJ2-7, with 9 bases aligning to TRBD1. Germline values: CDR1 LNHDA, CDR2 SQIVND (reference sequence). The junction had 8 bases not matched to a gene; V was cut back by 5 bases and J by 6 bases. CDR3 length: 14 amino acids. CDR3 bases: TGTGCCAGTAGTGCCGCCGGGACAGGGTTCGAGCAGTACTTC. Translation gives CASSAAGTGFEQYF.

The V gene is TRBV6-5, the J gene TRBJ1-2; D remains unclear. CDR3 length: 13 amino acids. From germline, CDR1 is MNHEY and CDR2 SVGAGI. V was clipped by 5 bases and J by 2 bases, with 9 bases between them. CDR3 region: CASSDDENYGYTF. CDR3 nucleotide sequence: TGTGCCAGCAGTGATGACGAAAACTATGGCTACACCTTC.

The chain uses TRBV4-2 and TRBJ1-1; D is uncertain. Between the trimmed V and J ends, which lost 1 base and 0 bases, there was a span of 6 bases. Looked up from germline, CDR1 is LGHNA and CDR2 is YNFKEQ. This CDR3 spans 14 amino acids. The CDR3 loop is CASSQVSVNTEAFF. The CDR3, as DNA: TGTGCCAGCAGCCAAGTCTCGGTGAACACTGAAGCTTTCTTT.

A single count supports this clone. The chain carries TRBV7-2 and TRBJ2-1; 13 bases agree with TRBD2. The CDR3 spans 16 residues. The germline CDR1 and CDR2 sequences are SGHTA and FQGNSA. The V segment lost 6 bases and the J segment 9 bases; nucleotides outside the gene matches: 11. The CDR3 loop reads CASSFSGTSGTGEQFF. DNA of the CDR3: TGTGCCAGCAGTTTCTCCGGGACTAGCGGGACTGGTGAGCAGTTCTTC.

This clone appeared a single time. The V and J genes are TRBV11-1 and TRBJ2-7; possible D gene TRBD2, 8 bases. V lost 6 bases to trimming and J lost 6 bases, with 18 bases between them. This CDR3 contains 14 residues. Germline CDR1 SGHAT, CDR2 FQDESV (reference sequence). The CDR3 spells CASSRTGGRSEQYF. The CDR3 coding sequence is TGTGCCAGCAGTCGGACAGGCGGGAGGTCCGAGCAGTACTTC. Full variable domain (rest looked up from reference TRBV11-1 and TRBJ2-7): EAEVAQSPRYKITEKSQAVAFWCDPISGHATLYWYRQILGQGPELLVQFQDESVVDDSQLPKDRFSAERLKGVDSTLKIQPAELGDSAMYLCASSRTGGRSEQYFGPGTRLTVT.

This chain's CDR3 is CASSLWGQGLTGETQYF. The CDR3 DNA reads TGTGCCAGCAGCTTATGGGGACAGGGTTTGACAGGGGAGACCCAGTACTTC. The rearrangement uses TRBV7-7 and TRBJ2-5; TRBD1 matches 9 bases. J lost 5 bases, V lost 2 bases, and 12 bases had no gene match. CDR1 and CDR2 (germline): SSHAT, FNYEAQ (reference sequence). The CDR3 runs to 17 residues.

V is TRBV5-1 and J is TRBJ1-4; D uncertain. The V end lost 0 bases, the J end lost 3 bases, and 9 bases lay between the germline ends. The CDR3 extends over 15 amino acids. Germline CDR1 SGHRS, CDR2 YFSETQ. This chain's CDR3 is CASSLVFGANEKLFF. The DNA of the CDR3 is TGCGCCAGCAGCTTGGTTTTTGGGGCTAATGAAAAACTGTTTTTT.

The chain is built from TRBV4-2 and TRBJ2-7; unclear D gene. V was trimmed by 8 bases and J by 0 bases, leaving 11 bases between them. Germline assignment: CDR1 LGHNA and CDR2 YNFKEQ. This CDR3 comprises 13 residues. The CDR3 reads CASEDAHSYEQYF. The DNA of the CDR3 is TGTGCCAGCGAGGACGCCCACTCCTACGAGCAGTACTTC.

DNA of the CDR3: TGTGCCAGCAGCCAAGATAGGGGGGGGGCCTACGAGCAGTACTTC. It specifies CASSQDRGGAYEQYF. The chain recombines TRBV4-2 with TRBJ2-7, with D perhaps TRBD2 (7 bases). CDR3 size: 15 residues. Trimming pared 0 bases from V and 2 bases from J, leaving 11 bases between. Looked up from germline, CDR1 is LGHNA and CDR2 is YNFKEQ.

In DNA, the CDR3 is TGTGCCAGCAGCGTCGGACAGGAGAAAGTAGGCTACACCTTC. Protein: CASSVGQEKVGYTF. This chain joins TRBV9 and TRBJ1-2; 7 bases line up with TRBD1. The CDR3 consists of 14 residues. Losses at the gene ends were 2 bases for V and 8 bases for J; bases not matched to a gene: 9. Germline assignment: CDR1 SGDLS and CDR2 YYNGEE.

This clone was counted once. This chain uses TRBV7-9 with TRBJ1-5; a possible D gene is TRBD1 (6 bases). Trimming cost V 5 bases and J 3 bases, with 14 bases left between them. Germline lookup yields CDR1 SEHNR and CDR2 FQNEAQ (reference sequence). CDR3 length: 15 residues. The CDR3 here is CASSGGTGTNQPQHF. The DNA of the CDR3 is TGTGCCAGCAGCGGGGGCACAGGGACCAATCAGCCCCAGCATTTT.

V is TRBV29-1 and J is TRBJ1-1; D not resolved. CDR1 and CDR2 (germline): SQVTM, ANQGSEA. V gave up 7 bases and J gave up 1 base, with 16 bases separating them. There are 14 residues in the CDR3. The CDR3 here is CSAEGRDRNTEAFF. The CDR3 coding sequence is TGCAGCGCCGAAGGGCGGGATCGGAACACTGAAGCTTTCTTT.

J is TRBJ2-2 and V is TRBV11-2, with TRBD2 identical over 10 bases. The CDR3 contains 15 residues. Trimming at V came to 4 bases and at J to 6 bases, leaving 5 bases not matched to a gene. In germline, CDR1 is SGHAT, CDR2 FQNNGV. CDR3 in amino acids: CASSWLAGVAGELFF. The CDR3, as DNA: TGTGCCAGCAGCTGGCTAGCGGGAGTGGCCGGGGAGCTGTTTTTT.